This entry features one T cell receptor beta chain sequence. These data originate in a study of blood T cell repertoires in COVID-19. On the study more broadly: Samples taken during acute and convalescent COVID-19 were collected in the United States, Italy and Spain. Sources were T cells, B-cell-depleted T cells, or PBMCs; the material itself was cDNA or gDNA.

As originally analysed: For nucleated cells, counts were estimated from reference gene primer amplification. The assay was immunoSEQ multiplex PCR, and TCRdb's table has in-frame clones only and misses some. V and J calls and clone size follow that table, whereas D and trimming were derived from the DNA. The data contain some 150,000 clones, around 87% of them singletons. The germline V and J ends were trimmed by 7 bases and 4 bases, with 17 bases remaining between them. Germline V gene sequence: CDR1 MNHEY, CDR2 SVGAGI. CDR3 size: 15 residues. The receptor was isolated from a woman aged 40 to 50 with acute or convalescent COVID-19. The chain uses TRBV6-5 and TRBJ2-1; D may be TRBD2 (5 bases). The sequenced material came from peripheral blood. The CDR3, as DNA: TGTGCCAGCACCGAAGAGGGCAGGAGATACAATGAGCAGTTCTTC. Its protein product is CASTEEGRRYNEQFF.